This T cell receptor beta chain was profiled in a study of glioma-infiltrating T cells after dendritic cell vaccination. Time point denoted: after dendritic cell vaccination, including at tumor progression/relapse. Germline V CDR1 and CDR2: SGHTA, FQGTGA. Deletions cut 0 bases from V and 2 bases from J, with 11 bases between. The CDR3 consists of 16 residues. Data came from immunoSEQ multiplex PCR; TCRdb stores just in-frame clones and leaves some out. The sample yields 85,000 or so clones, 85% seen once. The specimen was blood, collected after dendritic cell vaccination. The rearrangement joins TRBV7-3 to TRBJ1-3; tentatively, D is TRBD1 (6 bases). The sequence derives from a human donor with glioblastoma. CDR3 DNA: TGTGCCAGCAGCTTAACACCTGGGACAACTGGAAACACCATATATTTT. This codes for CASSLTPGTTGNTIYF.